The text below deals with one TCR beta chain. The antigen it recognizes is unknown. The input lacks base qualities; no much larger clone sits a single base away. This record belongs to a study of T cell changes during pregnancy in multiple sclerosis (dated by TCRdb to about 2019). About the investigation overall: The study looked at changes in the T cell repertoire across pregnancy in women with multiple sclerosis.

The method behind the library was the immunoSEQ multiplex PCR assay. Imported from immuneACCESS, the table was reduced by TCRdb to in-frame sequences with V and J called. These copies leave out some clones; in studies compared against another copy, an unresolved V gene accounts for under half, and the cause of the remainder is not known. This sample is represented by about 27,000 clones; 85% to 90% of them were singletons. 15% to 20% of the sample rests with the top ten. V is cut back by 3 bases and J by 7 bases, with 5 bases in the junction unmatched. Taken from cysteine to phenylalanine, the CDR3 has 14 residues. Of the read, only the CDR3 DNA is kept; its 42 bases are in frame from base 1. CDR1 and CDR2 are read off the germline V gene (reference sequence) as LNHNV and YYDKDF.

The sample consisted of CD8+ T cells from peripheral blood mononuclear cells, taken in the second trimester of pregnancy. This TCR came from a female donor with multiple sclerosis, enrolled in a pregnancy study. The sequence links TRBV15 to TRBJ1-4, with 7 junctional bases fitting TRBD1. The CDR3 has the sequence CATSSPTGSEKLFF. DNA sequence: TGTGCCACCAGCAGCCCGACAGGGTCTGAAAAACTGTTTTTT.